This T cell receptor beta chain was found in a study of blood T cell repertoires in COVID-19. Study-level background: Samples of COVID-19 (acute and convalescent) were obtained from the United States, Italy and Spain. In each case, the material was cDNA or gDNA derived from T cells, B-cell-depleted T cells, or PBMCs.

There are 17 residues in the CDR3. J was trimmed by 6 bases and V by 2 bases; bases with no gene match: 10. Germline CDR1 is LNHNV and CDR2 is YYDKDF (reference sequence). Source study methods: It was from reference gene primer amplification that nucleated cell counts were estimated. Measured with immunoSEQ multiplex PCR; TCRdb has only the in-frame clones, and not every one. V and J calls and clone size follow that table, whereas D and trimming were derived from the DNA. The table shows tens of thousands of clones, with 75% to 90% occurring only once. This sequence was found in a man aged 65 to 79 with active or convalescent COVID-19. The chain links TRBV15 to TRBJ2-3, with 11 bases identical to TRBD1. Sequenced: peripheral blood. The CDR3 sequence is CATSRTRPGQGGDTQYF. The CDR3 DNA follows: TGTGCCACCAGCAGAACTCGCCCGGGACAGGGGGGGGATACGCAGTATTTT.